A selection of T cell receptor beta chains follows, all from one sample in a study of shared clonotypes between healthy human individuals. TCRdb keeps only in-frame clones here, not all; method: immunoSEQ multiplex PCR. The sample yields approximately 1,500,000 clones, 95% to 97% seen once. What was sequenced was naive CD4+ T cells sorted from blood. The receptors originated from a man aged 30 to 45 in good health. CDR3s include the opening cysteine and the closing phenylalanine or tryptophan. Each record gives: J gene, V gene, D gene, clone size, CDR3 protein, CDR3 DNA. The D gene is left open where the match is weak. Clone size is given for some rows only: seen once, a few or many times, or a class if the clone is expanded.

TRBJ2-3 TRBV27 TRBD2 - CASSRLAGFADTQYF TGTGCCAGCAGCAGACTAGCGGGGTTTGCAGATACGCAGTATTTT
TRBJ2-7 TRBV5-1 - - CASSLALATRGEQYF TGCGCCAGCAGCTTGGCCTTAGCAACCCGCGGGGAGCAGTACTTC
TRBJ2-1 TRBV29-1 - - CSVGGFPPEQFF TGCAGCGTTGGGGGTTTCCCCCCTGAGCAGTTCTTC
TRBJ2-5 TRBV10-3 TRBD1 - CAISEDRVGTQYF TGTGCCATCAGTGAGGACAGGGTTGGGACCCAGTACTTC
TRBJ1-2 TRBV9 - - CASSVKVGRYGYTF TGTGCCAGCAGCGTGAAGGTCGGGCGGTATGGCTACACCTTC
TRBJ1-2 TRBV9 - once CASSVGSGGPYGYTF TGTGCCAGCAGCGTAGGCTCGGGGGGGCCCTATGGCTACACCTTC
TRBJ1-1 TRBV6-5 - many CASSEVGGGTEAFF TGTGCCAGCAGTGAAGTGGGGGGGGGTACTGAAGCTTTCTTT
TRBJ2-5 TRBV28 TRBD1 - CASRAGQGPGETQYF TGTGCCAGCAGGGCCGGACAGGGGCCTGGGGAGACCCAGTACTTC
TRBJ2-1 TRBV11-2 - - CASSSVRRKLNEQFF TGTGCCAGCAGCTCCGTACGGAGAAAGTTAAATGAGCAGTTCTTC
TRBJ2-7 TRBV29-1 - - CSVGTPPSYEQYF TGCAGCGTGGGGACTCCACCTTCCTACGAGCAGTACTTC
TRBJ1-2 TRBV6-5 TRBD1 - CASRTGANYGYTF TGTGCCAGCAGGACAGGGGCTAACTATGGCTACACCTTC
TRBJ2-1 TRBV7-2 TRBD2 - CASSLGGTSGTMNEQFF TGTGCCAGCAGCTTAGGCGGGACTAGCGGGACTATGAATGAGCAGTTCTTC
TRBJ1-3 TRBV6-1 - - CASIPGPNPGNTIYF TGTGCCAGTATACCGGGTCCGAACCCCGGAAACACCATATATTTT
TRBJ1-2 TRBV7-9 - - CASSLVGFNGYTF TGTGCCAGCAGCTTAGTAGGGTTTAATGGCTACACCTTC
TRBJ1-5 TRBV7-9 - - CASSLEGLNQPQHF TGTGCCAGCAGCTTAGAGGGGCTAAATCAGCCCCAGCATTTT
TRBJ1-1 TRBV11-1 TRBD1 - CASSLDRWTTEAFF TGTGCCAGCAGCTTGGACAGGTGGACCACTGAAGCTTTCTTT